The sample holds many counts of the clone carrying this T cell receptor beta chain. What it recognizes is unknown. The data were taken from a study of T cell repertoires in cytomegalovirus infection. Study in general: Indications came from public TCR beta signatures; they pointed to CMV infection and to a matching HLA type.

MiXCR, applied by TCRdb to the reads, yields one record per CDR3 protein. The sample includes approximately 110,000 distinct CDR3 sequences, around 30% of them seen just once. The germline CDR1 and CDR2 sequences are MDHEN and SYDVKM. With V trimmed by 6 bases and J by 9 bases, 8 bases remained unmatched. The CDR3 totals 14 residues. The rearrangement joins TRBV28 to TRBJ1-6; 7 positions agree with TRBD1. Sequences were derived from CD8+ T cells from cultured PBMCs, sampled from culture after CMV antigen stimulation. The TCR comes from a human donor in good health (CMV status not recorded). Some clones in this sample may be carry-over from other donors' samples. For the CDR3, the DNA is TGTGCCAGCAGCCTCAGACAGGGCGGTTCACCCCTCCACTTT. It yields the protein CASSLRQGGSPLHF.